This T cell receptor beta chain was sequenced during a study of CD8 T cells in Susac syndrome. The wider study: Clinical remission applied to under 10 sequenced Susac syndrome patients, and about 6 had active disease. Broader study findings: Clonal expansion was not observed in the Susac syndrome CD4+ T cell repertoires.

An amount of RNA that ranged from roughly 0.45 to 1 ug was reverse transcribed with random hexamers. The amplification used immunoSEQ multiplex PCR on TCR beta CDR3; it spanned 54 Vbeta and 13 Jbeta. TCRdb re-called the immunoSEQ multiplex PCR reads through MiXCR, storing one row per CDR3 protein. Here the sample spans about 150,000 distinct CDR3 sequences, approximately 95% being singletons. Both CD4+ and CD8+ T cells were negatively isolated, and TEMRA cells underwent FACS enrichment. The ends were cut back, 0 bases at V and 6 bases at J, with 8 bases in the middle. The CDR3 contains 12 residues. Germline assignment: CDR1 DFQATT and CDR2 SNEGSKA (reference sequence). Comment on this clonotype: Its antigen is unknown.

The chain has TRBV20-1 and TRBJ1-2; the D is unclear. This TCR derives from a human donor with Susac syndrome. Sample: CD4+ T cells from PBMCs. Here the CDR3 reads CSARDKRDGYTF. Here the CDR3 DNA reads TGCAGTGCTAGAGATAAGAGAGATGGCTACACCTTC.